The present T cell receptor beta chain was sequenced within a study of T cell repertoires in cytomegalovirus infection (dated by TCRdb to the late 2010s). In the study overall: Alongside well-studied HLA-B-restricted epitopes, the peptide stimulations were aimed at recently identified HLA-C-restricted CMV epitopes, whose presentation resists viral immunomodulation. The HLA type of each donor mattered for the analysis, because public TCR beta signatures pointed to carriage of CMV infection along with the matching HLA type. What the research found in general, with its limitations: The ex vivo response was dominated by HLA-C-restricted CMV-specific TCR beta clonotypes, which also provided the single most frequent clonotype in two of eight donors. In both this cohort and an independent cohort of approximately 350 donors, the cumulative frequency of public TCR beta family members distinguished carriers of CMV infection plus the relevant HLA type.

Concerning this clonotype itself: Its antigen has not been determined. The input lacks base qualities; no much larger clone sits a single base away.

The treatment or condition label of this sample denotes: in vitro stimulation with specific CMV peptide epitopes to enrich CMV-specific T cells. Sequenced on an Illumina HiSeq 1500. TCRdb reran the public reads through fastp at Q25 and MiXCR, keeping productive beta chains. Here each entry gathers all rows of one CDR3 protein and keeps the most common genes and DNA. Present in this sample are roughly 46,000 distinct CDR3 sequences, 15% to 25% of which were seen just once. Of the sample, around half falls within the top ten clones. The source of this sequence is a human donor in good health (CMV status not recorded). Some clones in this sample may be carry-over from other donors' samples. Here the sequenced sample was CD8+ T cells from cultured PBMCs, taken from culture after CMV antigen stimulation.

The CDR3 loop reads CASRGSTSGETQYF. The sequence in DNA is TGTGCCAGCAGGGGGTCGACTAGCGGAGAGACCCAGTACTTC. The rearrangement combines TRBV7-9 with TRBJ2-5; TRBD2 fits 9 bases in the junction. The CDR3 covers 14 residues, taking in both the cysteine and the phenylalanine. The read is trimmed to its CDR3 DNA, 42 bases read in frame from base 1. Per the germline V gene (reference sequence), SEHNR is the CDR1 and FQNEAQ is the CDR2. Germline trimming: 6 bases from V, 4 bases from J; junction bases outside gene matches: 6.